The present T cell receptor (beta chain) was sequenced within a study of cytomegalovirus exposure and HLA in healthy donors. This clone was picked up one time. Trimming left V 6 bases short and J 3 bases short, with 15 bases between. This CDR3 is 14 amino acids long. Germline CDR1 reads SGHDN; CDR2 reads FVKESK. Profiled with immunoSEQ multiplex PCR; TCRdb holds only in-frame clones, not every one. The table shows some 140,000 clones, with 65% to 90% occurring only once. The sample consisted of PBMCs. This clonotype originated in a man between 18 and 29 years old in good health and CMV-seropositive. This chain connects TRBV14 to TRBJ2-7; maybe TRBD1 (7 bases). CDR3 region: CASSQGGLGYEQYF. CDR3 DNA sequence: TGTGCCAGCAGTCAGGGGGGTCTAGGCTACGAGCAGTACTTC.